This T cell receptor (beta chain) was recorded in a study of shared clonotypes between healthy human individuals. TCRdb's table, derived via immunoSEQ multiplex PCR, lists solely in-frame clones and lacks some. The table shows about 2.5 million clones, with 85% to 95% occurring only once. V dropped 5 bases and J dropped 10 bases, with 15 bases sitting between them. CDR3 size: 13 residues. The germline CDR1 and CDR2 sequences are LNHDA and SQIVND (reference sequence). Note on this clone: Its specificity is not known.

Regarding the study as a whole: Despite large depth, rarefaction showed incomplete sorted-subset sequencing.

The gene calls are TRBV19 and TRBJ2-1, with no clear D. The source material was naive CD4+ T cells from PBMCs. Specified subset: CD45RA+ positively selected. The TCR was taken from a man between 18 and 29 years old in good health. Some clones in this sample may be carry-over from other donors' samples. The CDR3 here is CASSVLRAPEQFF. CDR3 nucleotides: TGTGCCAGTAGTGTCCTCCGGGCCCCAGAGCAGTTCTTC.